The clone carrying this T cell receptor (beta chain) was observed once. Clones were read by immunoSEQ multiplex PCR, and TCRdb kept only the in-frame ones, dropping some. The profile covers about 60,000 clones, with over 85% appearing a single time and approximately 9.8% taken by the ten largest. The sample originates from a study of PD-1 blockade in classical Hodgkin lymphoma. Brentuximab vedotin exposure varied, and every patient relapsed after autologous stem cell transplantation. Germline V gene sequence: CDR1 SGHDT, CDR2 YYEEEE. Deletions cut 3 bases from V and 0 bases from J, with 16 bases between. This CDR3 region has 16 residues.

The receptor's source is a human donor with classical Hodgkin lymphoma. The sequencing here drew on peripheral blood mononuclear cells (PBMCs), taken at baseline. The V gene is TRBV5-6, the J gene TRBJ2-7, with D possibly matching TRBD1 (7 bases). CDR3 DNA: TGTGCCAGCAGCTGGGGGCCAGGGGGGATCTCCTACGAGCAGTACTTC. It codes for CASSWGPGGISYEQYF.